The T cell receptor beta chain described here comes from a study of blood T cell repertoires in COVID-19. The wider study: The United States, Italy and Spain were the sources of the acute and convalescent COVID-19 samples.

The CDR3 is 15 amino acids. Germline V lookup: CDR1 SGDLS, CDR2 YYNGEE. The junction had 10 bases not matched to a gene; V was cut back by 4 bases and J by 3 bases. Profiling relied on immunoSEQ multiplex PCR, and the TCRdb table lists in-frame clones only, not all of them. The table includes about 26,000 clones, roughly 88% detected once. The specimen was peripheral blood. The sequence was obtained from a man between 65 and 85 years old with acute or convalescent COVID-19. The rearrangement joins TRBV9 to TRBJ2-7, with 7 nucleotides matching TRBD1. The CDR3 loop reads CASSRSGTALYEQYF. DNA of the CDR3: TGTGCCAGCAGCCGTTCGGGGACAGCCCTCTACGAGCAGTACTTC.